These 13 T cell receptor beta chains were sequenced from one sample in a study of cytomegalovirus exposure and HLA in healthy donors. The PCR made use of 60 Vbeta and 13 Jbeta primers. Measured with immunoSEQ multiplex PCR; TCRdb has only the in-frame clones, and not every one. This sample yields almost 200,000 clones, of which 70% to 80% are seen a single time; approximately 0.36% belongs to the top ten. Sequencing input: PBMCs. The receptors shown here come from a male donor in good health and CMV-seropositive.

The chain links TRBV6-5 to TRBJ2-7, with 11 bases matching TRBD2. Germline V gene sequence: CDR1 MNHEY, CDR2 SVGAGI. The trim removed 6 bases at V and 2 bases at J, leaving 6 bases unmatched. The CDR3 is 15 amino acids. The CDR3: CASRLTSGGTYEQYF. As DNA, the CDR3 is TGTGCCAGCAGGCTCACTAGCGGGGGAACCTACGAGCAGTACTTC.

This chain links TRBV29-1 with TRBJ2-5; the match to TRBD2 covers 8 bases. The V gene's germline CDR1 is SQVTM and CDR2 ANQGSEA. The V gene end was trimmed by 5 bases and the J gene end by 4 bases; junction bases not matched to a gene: 9. This CDR3 has 14 amino acids. CDR3 nucleotide sequence: TGCAGCGTTCGGGGGGGGGTAGTAAGAGAGACCCAGTACTTC. Protein product: CSVRGGVVRETQYF.

The rearrangement links TRBV6-1 to TRBJ2-7, with 9 bases matching TRBD2. J lost 0 bases, V lost 7 bases, and 4 bases had no gene match. CDR3 length equals 14 residues. The germline V gene encodes CDR1 MNHNS and CDR2 SASEGT. CDR3 coding DNA: TGTGCCAGCAAGCTAGCGGGGCCCTCCTACGAGCAGTACTTC. Translated, it gives CASKLAGPSYEQYF.

This clone has just a few counts. The chain employs TRBV7-2 and TRBJ1-1; 7 bases match TRBD1. Germline-derived CDR1 and CDR2 are SGHTA and FQGNSA. This CDR3 is 13 amino acids long. V shed 11 bases, J shed 2 bases, and the junction held 8 bases outside the gene matches. The CDR3 DNA sequence: TGTGCCGTTTTGACAGGGACTAACACTGAAGCTTTCTTT. It yields the protein CAVLTGTNTEAFF.

This clone was seen more than once but under ten times. The V gene is TRBV18, the J gene TRBJ2-7; D is uncertain. This CDR3 is built from 14 residues. The ends were cut back, 0 bases at V and 0 bases at J, with 6 bases in the middle. Looked up from germline, CDR1 is KGHSH and CDR2 is LQKENI. For the CDR3, the DNA is TGTGCCAGCTCACCACCTGCAGGCTCCTACGAGCAGTACTTC. Its protein product is CASSPPAGSYEQYF.

The chain links TRBV7-6 to TRBJ1-4, with D unresolved. Trimming stripped 2 bases from V and 14 bases from J, with 12 bases between. Per germline, CDR1 SGHVS and CDR2 FNYEAQ. The CDR3 totals 12 residues. This chain's CDR3 is CASSLWTGKLFF. In nucleotides, the CDR3 is TGTGCCAGCAGCTTATGGACGGGAAAGCTGTTTTTT.

Concerning this clone: At one of its ends the junction is not consistent with the germline gene, which may arise from a read error. CDR3 residues: CASSRDYGYGQYF. The CDR3 nucleotides are TGCGCCAGCAGCCGGGACTACGGCTACGGGCAGTACTTC. The chain uses TRBV4-3 and TRBJ2-7; 7 bases agree with TRBD2. The length of the CDR3 is 13 residues. Germline V gene data show CDR1 as LGHNA and CDR2 as YSLEER.

J is TRBJ1-1 and V is TRBV18, with 11 bases identical to TRBD1. The CDR3 is made up of 16 amino acids. The V gene end was trimmed by 5 bases and the J gene end by 5 bases; junction bases not matched to a gene: 10. Germline V gene sequence: CDR1 KGHSH, CDR2 LQKENI. The CDR3 DNA is TGTGCCAGCTCAAAGGACAGGGGGCGCGCGGGAACTGAAGCTTTCTTT. Its protein product is CASSKDRGRAGTEAFF.

The rearrangement links TRBV7-2 to TRBJ2-2; D remains ambiguous. The CDR3 has 16 amino acids. CDR1 and CDR2 from the germline V gene are SGHTA and FQGNSA. Between the trimmed V and J ends, which lost 5 bases and 0 bases, there was a span of 13 bases. The chain's CDR3 is CASSPYSYSNTGELFF. The CDR3 bases are TGTGCCAGCAGCCCATACAGTTACTCGAACACCGGGGAGCTGTTTTTT.

The genes are TRBV5-6 and TRBJ2-3, with 7 nucleotides matching TRBD2. Germline values: CDR1 SGHDT, CDR2 YYEEEE. Trimming at V came to 2 bases and at J to 3 bases, leaving 9 bases not matched to a gene. The CDR3 has 16 amino acids. The CDR3 sequence: CASSFQTSLMTDTQYF. As DNA, the CDR3 is TGTGCCAGCAGCTTTCAGACTAGCTTGATGACAGATACGCAGTATTTT.

This sequence joins TRBV7-8 and TRBJ1-5; TRBD1 might be the D (5 bases). Germline loops: CDR1 SGHVS, CDR2 FQNEAQ. The CDR3 totals 16 residues. V dropped 1 base and J dropped 0 bases, with 10 bases sitting between them. CDR3 nucleotide sequence: TGTGCCAGCAGCTTAGAGACAGTGCTTAGCAATCAGCCCCAGCATTTT. Translating it yields CASSLETVLSNQPQHF.

This rearrangement joins TRBV9 to TRBJ1-6, with a tentative D call TRBD1 (5 bases). The germline CDR1 and CDR2 sequences are SGDLS and YYNGEE. V lost 2 bases and J 6 bases, leaving 21 bases between the germline ends. CDR3 size: 18 residues. CDR3 amino acids: CASSVQPGGGRTNSPLHF. The CDR3 bases are TGTGCCAGCAGCGTTCAACCCGGGGGGGGACGGACTAATTCACCCCTCCACTTT.

The rearrangement uses TRBV7-9 and TRBJ1-1, with 11 bases fitting TRBD1. V shed 0 bases, J shed 4 bases, and the junction held 4 bases outside the gene matches. Germline V CDR1 and CDR2: SEHNR, FQNEAQ (reference sequence). The CDR3 runs 16 residues. CDR3 residues: CASSLASGTGGTEAFF. CDR3 coding DNA: TGTGCCAGCAGCTTAGCGTCCGGGACAGGGGGCACTGAAGCTTTCTTT.